The subject of this entry is one T cell receptor (beta chain). Its antigen target is currently unknown. No base quality information exists; no much larger clone differs at one position. The trial excluded patients who had a history of autoimmune disease or who were on systemic immunosuppression. Peripheral blood for TCR sequencing was collected from all dose cohorts at baseline, on cycle 4 day 1, and on cycle 7 day 1. The samples were drawn from a first-in-human, open-label, multicenter phase I dose-escalation trial of ivuxolimab. Adults with locally advanced or metastatic melanoma, renal cell carcinoma, hepatocellular carcinoma or head and neck squamous cell carcinoma were enrolled in the trial. Before TCR sequencing, CD4+ T cells and CD8+ T cells were sorted from peripheral blood as separate populations. The source of the sample is a study of OX40 agonist ivuxolimab in advanced cancers. With regard to the full study: Ivuxolimab was an agonistic, fully human IgG2 monoclonal antibody directed against OX40 (CD134), a costimulatory receptor. Intravenous ivuxolimab was administered to patients every 2 weeks at six dose levels: 0.01, 0.1, 0.3, 1.5, 3 and 10 mg/kg. Of the approximately 54 dose-escalation patients, hepatocellular carcinoma was present in 19, melanoma in approximately 15, renal cell carcinoma in 9 and head and neck cancer in 9. A male proportion of roughly 80% and a mean age of 60 years, ranging from 23 to 79, were recorded for the dose-escalation cohort. Patients were allowed to have had prior anti-PD-1, anti-PD-L1 or anti-CTLA-4 therapy, and 30% to 50% of the dose-escalation patients had previously received checkpoint inhibitors. Partial responses occurred in three dose-escalation patients: two with cutaneous melanoma and one with hepatocellular carcinoma. The purpose of peripheral TCRbeta sequencing was to test whether ivuxolimab changed TCR sequence diversity and led to clonal T-cell expansion. The monotherapy dose-escalation portion (N ≈ 52 patients) of the phase I ivuxolimab trial is reported in the paper.

Genomic DNA was isolated from the sorted cells so that the TCRbeta CDR3 region could be sequenced. TCRbeta CDR3 regions were sequenced using the immunoSEQ Assay. TCRdb carries this immuneACCESS record with in-frame sequences only. Its versions omit some clonotypes, under half of them owing to an unresolved V gene in the studies checked, with the rest unexplained. Counted in this sample were over 10,000 clones; 75% to 90% of them appeared once. Around 35% of the sample is taken by the ten largest. V loses 7 bases of germline sequence and J loses 2 bases, and the interval between the two ends is 15 bases. The CDR3 spans 14 residues, from the cysteine through the phenylalanine. CDR3 DNA only is kept here, 42 bases in frame from base 1. CDR1 and CDR2, per the germline V gene, are MDHEN and SYDVKM. Broader findings and caveats from the paper: In the 0.1-3.0 mg/kg groups, partial responders had among the lowest normalized peripheral clonal expansion, particularly in CD8+ T cells. On average, CD8+ T cells showed more expanded clones than CD4+ T cells after ivuxolimab. The antigen specificity of the peripheral T cells that underwent clonal expansion was not determined. Low levels of normalized T-cell clonal expansion were also seen in some patients who did not respond. Clonal expansion of both CD4+ and CD8+ blood T cells was observed from baseline to week 6 at doses 0.1 to 3.0 mg/kg.

The source material was CD4+ or CD8+ T cells sorted from blood, sampled in a trial of the OX40 agonist ivuxolimab. The receptor comes from an adult with an advanced solid tumor such as melanoma, head and neck, liver or kidney cancer. The receptor chain draws on TRBV28 and TRBJ2-7; TRBD2 could be the D gene, as 6 bases match. The CDR3 reads as follows: CASTRVGEAYEQYF. The nucleotide sequence reads as follows: TGTGCCAGCACCCGGGTAGGGGAGGCCTACGAGCAGTACTTC.